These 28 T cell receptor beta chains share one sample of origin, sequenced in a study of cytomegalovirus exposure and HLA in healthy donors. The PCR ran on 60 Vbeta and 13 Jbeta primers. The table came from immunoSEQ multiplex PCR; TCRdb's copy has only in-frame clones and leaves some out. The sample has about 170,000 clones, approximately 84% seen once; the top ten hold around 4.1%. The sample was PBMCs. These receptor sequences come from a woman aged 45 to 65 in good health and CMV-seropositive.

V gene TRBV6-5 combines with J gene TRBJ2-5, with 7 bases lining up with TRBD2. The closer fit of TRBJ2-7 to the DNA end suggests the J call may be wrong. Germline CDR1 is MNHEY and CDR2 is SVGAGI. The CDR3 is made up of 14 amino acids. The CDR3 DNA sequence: TGTGCCAGCAGTCGCGGGACTATGACCTACGAGCAGTACTTC. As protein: CASSRGTMTYEQYF.

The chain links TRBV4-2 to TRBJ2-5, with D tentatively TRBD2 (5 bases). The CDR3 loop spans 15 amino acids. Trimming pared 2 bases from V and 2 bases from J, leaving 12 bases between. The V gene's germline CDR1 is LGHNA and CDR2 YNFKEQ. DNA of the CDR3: TGTGCCAGCAGCCAAAACCGGAGAGGGCAAGAGACCCAGTACTTC. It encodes CASSQNRRGQETQYF.

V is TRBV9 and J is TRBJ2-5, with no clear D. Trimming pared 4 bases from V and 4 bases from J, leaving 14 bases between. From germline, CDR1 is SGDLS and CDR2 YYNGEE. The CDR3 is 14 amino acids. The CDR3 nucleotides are TGTGCCAGCAGCTCTACTAACCTTCGAGAGACCCAGTACTTC. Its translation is CASSSTNLRETQYF.

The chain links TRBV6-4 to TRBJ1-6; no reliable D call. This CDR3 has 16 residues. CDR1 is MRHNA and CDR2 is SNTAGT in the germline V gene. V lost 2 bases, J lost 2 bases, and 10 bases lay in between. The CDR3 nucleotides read TGTGCCAGCAGTGACCTGCCCGGTGCCTATAATTCACCCCTCCACTTT. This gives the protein CASSDLPGAYNSPLHF.

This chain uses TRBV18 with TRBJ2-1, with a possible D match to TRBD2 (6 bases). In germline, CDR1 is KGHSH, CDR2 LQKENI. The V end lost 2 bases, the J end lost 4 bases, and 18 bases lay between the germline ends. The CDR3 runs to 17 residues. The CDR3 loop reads CASSPMAGQESYNEQFF. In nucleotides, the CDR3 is TGTGCCAGCTCACCAATGGCGGGGCAGGAAAGTTACAATGAGCAGTTCTTC.

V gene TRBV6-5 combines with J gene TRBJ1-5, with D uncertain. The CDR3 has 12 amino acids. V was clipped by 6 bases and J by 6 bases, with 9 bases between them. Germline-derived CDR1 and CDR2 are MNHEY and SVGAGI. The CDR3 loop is CASSPLGQPQHF. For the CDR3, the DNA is TGTGCCAGCAGCCCCCTCGGTCAGCCCCAGCATTTT.

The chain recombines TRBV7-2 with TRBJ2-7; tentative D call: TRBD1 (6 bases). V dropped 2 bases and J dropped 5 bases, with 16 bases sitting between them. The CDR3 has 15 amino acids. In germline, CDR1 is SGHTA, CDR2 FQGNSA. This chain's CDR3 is CASSLFPTGKDEQYF. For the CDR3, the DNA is TGTGCCAGCAGCTTATTCCCTACAGGGAAGGACGAGCAGTACTTC.

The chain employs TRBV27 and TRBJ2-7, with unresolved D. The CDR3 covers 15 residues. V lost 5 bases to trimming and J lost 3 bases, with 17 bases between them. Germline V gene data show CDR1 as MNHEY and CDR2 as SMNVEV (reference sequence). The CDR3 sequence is CASSPWAGVNYEQYF. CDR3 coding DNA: TGTGCCAGCAGTCCCTGGGCAGGCGTCAACTACGAGCAGTACTTC.

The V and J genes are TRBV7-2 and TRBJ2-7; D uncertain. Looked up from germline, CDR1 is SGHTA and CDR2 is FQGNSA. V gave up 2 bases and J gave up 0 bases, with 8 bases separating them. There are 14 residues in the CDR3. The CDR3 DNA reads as TGTGCCAGCAGCTTACTAGTGAACTCCTACGAGCAGTACTTC. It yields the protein CASSLLVNSYEQYF.

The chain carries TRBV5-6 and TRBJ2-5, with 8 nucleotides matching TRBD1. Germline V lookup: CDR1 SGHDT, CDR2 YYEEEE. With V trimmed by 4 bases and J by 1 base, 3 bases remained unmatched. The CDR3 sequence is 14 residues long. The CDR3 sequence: CASSLQGAQETQYF. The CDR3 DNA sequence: TGTGCCAGCAGCCTCCAGGGGGCCCAAGAGACCCAGTACTTC.

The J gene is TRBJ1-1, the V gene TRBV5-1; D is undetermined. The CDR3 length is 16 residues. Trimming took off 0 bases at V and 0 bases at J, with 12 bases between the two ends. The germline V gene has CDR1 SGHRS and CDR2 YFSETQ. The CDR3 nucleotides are TGCGCCAGCAGCTTGGTGAGTCCGGGGATGAACACTGAAGCTTTCTTT. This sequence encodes CASSLVSPGMNTEAFF.

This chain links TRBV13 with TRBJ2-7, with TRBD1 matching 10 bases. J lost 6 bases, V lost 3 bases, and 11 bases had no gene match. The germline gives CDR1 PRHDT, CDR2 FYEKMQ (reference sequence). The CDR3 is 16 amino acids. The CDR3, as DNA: TGTGCCAGCAGCTTTATTAGGACAGGGGGAGGAATCGAGCAGTACTTC. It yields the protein CASSFIRTGGGIEQYF.

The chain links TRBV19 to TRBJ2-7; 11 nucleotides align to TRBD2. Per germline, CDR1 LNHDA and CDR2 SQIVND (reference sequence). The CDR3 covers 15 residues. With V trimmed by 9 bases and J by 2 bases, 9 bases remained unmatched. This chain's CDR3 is CASRGGTSGAYEQYF. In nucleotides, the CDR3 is TGTGCCAGCCGGGGCGGGACTAGCGGAGCCTACGAGCAGTACTTC.

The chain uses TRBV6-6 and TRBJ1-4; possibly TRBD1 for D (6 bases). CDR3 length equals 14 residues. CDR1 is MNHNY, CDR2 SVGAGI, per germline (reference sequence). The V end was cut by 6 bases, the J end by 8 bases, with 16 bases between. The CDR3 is CASRIRTEDEKLFF. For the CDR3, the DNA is TGTGCCAGCAGGATTCGGACAGAGGACGAAAAACTGTTTTTT.

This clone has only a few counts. The CDR3 is CASSRGQYNEQFF. The CDR3 nucleotides are TGTGCCAGCAGCCGAGGACAGTACAATGAGCAGTTCTTC. The chain couples TRBV11-3 to TRBJ2-1; D is perhaps TRBD1 (6 bases). The CDR3 loop spans 13 amino acids. In germline, CDR1 is SGHNT, CDR2 YENEEA. V lost 5 bases and J 4 bases, leaving 9 bases between the germline ends. Full variable domain (missing parts from reference TRBV11-3 and TRBJ2-1): EAGVVQSPRYKIIEKKQPVAFWCNPISGHNTLYWYLQNLGQGPELLIRYENEEAVDDSQLPKDRFSAERLKGVDSTLKIQPAELGDSAVYLCASSRGQYNEQFFGPGTRLTVL.

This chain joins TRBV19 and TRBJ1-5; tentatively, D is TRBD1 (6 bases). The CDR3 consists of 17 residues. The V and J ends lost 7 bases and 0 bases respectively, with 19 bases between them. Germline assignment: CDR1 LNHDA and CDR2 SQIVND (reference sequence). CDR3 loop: CASTKNSAGASNQPQHF. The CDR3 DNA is TGTGCCAGTACCAAAAACTCGGCAGGGGCTAGCAATCAGCCCCAGCATTTT.

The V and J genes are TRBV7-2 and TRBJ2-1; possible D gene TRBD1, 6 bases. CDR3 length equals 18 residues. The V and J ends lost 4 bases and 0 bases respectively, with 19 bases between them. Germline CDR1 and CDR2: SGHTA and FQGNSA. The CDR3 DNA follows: TGTGCCAGCAGCTGGCTCGGGGTCGTGGACAGCTCCTACAATGAGCAGTTCTTC. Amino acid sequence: CASSWLGVVDSSYNEQFF.

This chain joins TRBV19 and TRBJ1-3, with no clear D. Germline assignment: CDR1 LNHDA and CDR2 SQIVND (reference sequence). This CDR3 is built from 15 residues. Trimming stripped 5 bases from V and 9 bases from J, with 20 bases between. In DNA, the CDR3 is TGTGCCAGTAGTTTCGGCCGACTCGCTGCGGTCACCATATATTTT. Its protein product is CASSFGRLAAVTIYF.

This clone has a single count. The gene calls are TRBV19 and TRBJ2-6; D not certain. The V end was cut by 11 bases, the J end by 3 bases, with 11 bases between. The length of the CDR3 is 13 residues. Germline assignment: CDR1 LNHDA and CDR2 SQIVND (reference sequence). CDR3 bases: TGTGCCTTGCCGATAGATGGGGCCAACGTCCTGACTTTC. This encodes CALPIDGANVLTF.

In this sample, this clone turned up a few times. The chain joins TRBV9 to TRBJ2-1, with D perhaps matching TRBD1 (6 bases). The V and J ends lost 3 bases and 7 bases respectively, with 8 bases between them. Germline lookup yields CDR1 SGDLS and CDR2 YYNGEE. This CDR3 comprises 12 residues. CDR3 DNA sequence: TGTGCCAGCAGCGACCAGGGGAATGAGCAGTTCTTC. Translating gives CASSDQGNEQFF.

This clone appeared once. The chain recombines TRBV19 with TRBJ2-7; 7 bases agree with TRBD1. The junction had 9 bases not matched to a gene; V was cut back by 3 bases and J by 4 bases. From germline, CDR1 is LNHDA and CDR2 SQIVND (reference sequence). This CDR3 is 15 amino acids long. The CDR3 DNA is TGTGCCAGTAGTATCTCTTGGGACAGCTCATACGAGCAGTACTTC. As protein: CASSISWDSSYEQYF.

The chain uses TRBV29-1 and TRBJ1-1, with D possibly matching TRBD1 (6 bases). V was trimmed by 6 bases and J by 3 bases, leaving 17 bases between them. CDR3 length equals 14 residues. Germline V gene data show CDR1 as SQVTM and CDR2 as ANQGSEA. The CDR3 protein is CSVANRARDTEAFF. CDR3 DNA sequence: TGCAGCGTGGCCAACAGGGCAAGAGACACTGAAGCTTTCTTT.

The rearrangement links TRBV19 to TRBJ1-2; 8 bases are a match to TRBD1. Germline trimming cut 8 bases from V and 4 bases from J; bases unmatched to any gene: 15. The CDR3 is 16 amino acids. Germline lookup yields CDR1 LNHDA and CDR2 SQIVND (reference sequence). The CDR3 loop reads CASHQGTGLPVYGYTF. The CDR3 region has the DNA TGTGCCAGTCACCAAGGGACAGGACTACCGGTCTATGGCTACACCTTC.

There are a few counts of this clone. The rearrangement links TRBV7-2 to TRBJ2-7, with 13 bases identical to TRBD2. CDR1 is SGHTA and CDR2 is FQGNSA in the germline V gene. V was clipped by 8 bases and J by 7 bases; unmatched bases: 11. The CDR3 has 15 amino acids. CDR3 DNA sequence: TGTGCCAGCGGGGAAAGGACTAGCGGGAGAGGGGAGCAGTACTTC. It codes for CASGERTSGRGEQYF.

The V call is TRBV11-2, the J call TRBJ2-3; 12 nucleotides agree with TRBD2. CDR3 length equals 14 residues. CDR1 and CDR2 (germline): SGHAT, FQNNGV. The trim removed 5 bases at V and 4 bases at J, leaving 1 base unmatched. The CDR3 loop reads CASSPSGRADTQYF. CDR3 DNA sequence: TGTGCCAGCAGCCCTAGCGGGAGGGCAGATACGCAGTATTTT.

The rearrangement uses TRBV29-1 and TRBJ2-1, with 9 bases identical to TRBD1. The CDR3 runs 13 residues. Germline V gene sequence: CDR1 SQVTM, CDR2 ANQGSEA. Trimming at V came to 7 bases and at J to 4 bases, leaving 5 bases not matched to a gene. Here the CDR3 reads CSARQGGYNEQFF. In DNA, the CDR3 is TGCAGCGCCCGACAGGGGGGGTACAATGAGCAGTTCTTC.

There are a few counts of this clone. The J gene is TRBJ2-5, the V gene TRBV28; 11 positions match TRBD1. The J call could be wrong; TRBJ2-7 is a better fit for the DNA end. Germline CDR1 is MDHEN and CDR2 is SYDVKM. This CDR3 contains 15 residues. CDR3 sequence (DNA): TGTGCCAGCAGTTTATCGGGGACAGGGGGTTACGAGCAGTACTTC. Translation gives CASSLSGTGGYEQYF.

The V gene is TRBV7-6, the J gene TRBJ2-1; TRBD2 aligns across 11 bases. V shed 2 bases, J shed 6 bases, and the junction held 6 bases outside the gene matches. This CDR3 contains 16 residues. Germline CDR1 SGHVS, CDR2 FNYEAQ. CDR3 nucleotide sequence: TGTGCCAGCAGCTTAAGAGAGGGACTAGCGGCCAATGAGCAGTTCTTC. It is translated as CASSLREGLAANEQFF.